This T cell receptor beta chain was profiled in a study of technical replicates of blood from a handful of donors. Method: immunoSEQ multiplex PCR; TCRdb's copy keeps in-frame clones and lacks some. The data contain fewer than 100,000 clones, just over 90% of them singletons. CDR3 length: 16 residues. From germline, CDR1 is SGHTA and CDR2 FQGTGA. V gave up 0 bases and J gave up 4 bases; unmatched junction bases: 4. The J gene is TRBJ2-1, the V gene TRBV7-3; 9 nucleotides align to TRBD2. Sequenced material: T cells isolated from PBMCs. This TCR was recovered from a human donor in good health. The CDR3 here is CASSLTLAGVYNEQFF. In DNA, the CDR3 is TGTGCCAGCAGCTTAACTTTAGCGGGGGTTTACAATGAGCAGTTCTTC. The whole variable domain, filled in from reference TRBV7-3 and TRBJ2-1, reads GAGVSQTPSNKVTEKGKYVELRCDPISGHTALYWYRQSLGQGPEFLIYFQGTGAADDSGLPNDRFFAVRPEGSVSTLKIQRTERGDSAVYLCASSLTLAGVYNEQFFGPGTRLTVL.